The T cell receptor beta chain under discussion was sequenced for a study of cytomegalovirus exposure and HLA in healthy donors. The PCR contained 60 Vbeta and 13 Jbeta primers. This table comes from immunoSEQ multiplex PCR, and its TCRdb copy is limited to in-frame clones, with some not included. Of roughly 90,000 clones listed, 65% to 85% were seen once; the top ten hold 2.1%. The CDR3 extends over 15 amino acids. CDR1 and CDR2 from the germline V gene are SGHRS and YFSETQ. Trimming stripped 4 bases from V and 6 bases from J, with 16 bases between. What was sequenced was PBMCs. This receptor was obtained from a man between 18 and 29 years old in good health and CMV-seronegative. V usage is TRBV5-1 and J usage is TRBJ1-4; possible D gene TRBD1, 5 bases. CDR3 residues: CASSPGGGTDEKLFF. Here the CDR3 DNA reads TGCGCCAGCAGCCCAGGCGGGGGAACGGATGAAAAACTGTTTTTT.